These 20 T cell receptor beta chains were sequenced from one sample in a study of blood T cell repertoires in COVID-19. Clones were sequenced by immunoSEQ multiplex PCR, and TCRdb holds only the in-frame ones, with some missing. Of 250,000 or so clones listed, more than 75% were seen once; the top ten hold 0.9% to 1%. Source material: peripheral blood. Receptors originate from a woman aged 40 to 50 who had recovered from COVID-19.

The CDR3 DNA reads TGTGCCAGCAGCTCCCCCCCCGACAAGAACACTGAAGCTTTCTTT. Protein: CASSSPPDKNTEAFF. The V gene is TRBV7-9, the J gene TRBJ1-1, with unresolved D. The V gene lost 4 bases and the J gene lost 1 base, with 13 bases spanning the gap. This CDR3 has 15 residues. CDR1 and CDR2 (germline): SEHNR, FQNEAQ (reference sequence).

The V and J genes are TRBV27 and TRBJ1-6, with D possibly being TRBD1 (5 bases). The V gene's germline CDR1 is MNHEY and CDR2 SMNVEV (reference sequence). V was clipped by 8 bases and J by 0 bases, with 23 bases between them. The CDR3 consists of 19 residues. The CDR3 is CASGAGSLRGGSYNSPLHF. CDR3 nucleotide sequence: TGTGCCAGCGGCGCGGGGTCGCTGCGGGGGGGCTCCTATAATTCACCCCTCCACTTT.

The chain links TRBV24-1 to TRBJ1-2, with 8 bases lining up with TRBD1. This CDR3 spans 14 amino acids. Germline assignment: CDR1 KGHDR and CDR2 SFDVKD. With V trimmed by 5 bases and J by 4 bases, 5 bases remained unmatched. The CDR3 coding sequence is TGTGCCACCAGTGGGGGACAGGAGGCCTATGGCTACACCTTC. Protein product: CATSGGQEAYGYTF.

V gene TRBV5-1 combines with J gene TRBJ2-5; possibly TRBD1 for D (6 bases). Per the germline V gene, CDR1 is SGHRS and CDR2 is YFSETQ. This CDR3 has 14 residues. The V gene lost 4 bases and the J gene lost 5 bases, with 15 bases spanning the gap. CDR3 residues: CASSPHGGWETQYF. The CDR3, as DNA: TGCGCCAGCAGCCCCCATGGGGGCTGGGAGACCCAGTACTTC.

The chain has TRBV7-5 and TRBJ1-5. TRBV7-5 is flagged as a pseudogene. The CDR3 extends over 15 amino acids. CDR3 sequence: CARSLRRGGSQPQHF. In DNA, the CDR3 is TGTGCCAGAAGCCTTAGGCGGGGTGGCTCGCAGCCCCAGCATTTT.

The V and J genes are TRBV27 and TRBJ2-7, with TRBD2 matching over 8 bases. The CDR3 contains 15 residues. CDR1 is MNHEY, CDR2 SMNVEV, per germline (reference sequence). V lost 5 bases, J lost 0 bases, and 6 bases stayed unmatched. The DNA for the CDR3 is TGTGCCAGCAGTCCGCTAGCGGGCCTCTCCTACGAGCAGTACTTC. It is translated as CASSPLAGLSYEQYF.

The chain carries TRBV5-4 and TRBJ2-1; 8 positions match TRBD2. The CDR3 runs 17 residues. Per the germline V gene, CDR1 is SGHNT and CDR2 is YYREEE (reference sequence). V lost 3 bases and J lost 1; bases outside the gene matches: 9. The CDR3 DNA is TGTGCCAGCAGCTCGGCCCAGGTAGCGGGATCCTACAATGAGCAGTTCTTC. Translation: CASSSAQVAGSYNEQFF.

The gene calls are TRBV6-5 and TRBJ2-1; maybe TRBD2 (6 bases). Germline loops: CDR1 MNHEY, CDR2 SVGAGI. Trimming took off 6 bases at V and 8 bases at J, with 17 bases between the two ends. The CDR3 contains 14 residues. For the CDR3, the DNA is TGTGCCAGCAGGCCGACTAGGCGAGGCCATGAGCAGTTCTTC. Translating gives CASRPTRRGHEQFF.

The CDR3 DNA is TGTGCCAGCAGTTACGGGACAGGGTGGACTGAAGCTTTCTTT. Translation: CASSYGTGWTEAFF. This chain connects TRBV6-2 or TRBV6-3 to TRBJ1-1, with TRBD1 matching over 9 bases. Trimming at V came to 2 bases and at J to 5 bases, leaving 3 bases not matched to a gene. The CDR3 contains 14 residues. Germline V gene data show CDR1 as MNHEY and CDR2 as SVGEGT.

The chain joins TRBV30 to TRBJ1-5; 7 bases are a match to TRBD1. CDR1 and CDR2 (germline): GTSNPN, SVGIG (reference sequence). This CDR3 is 12 amino acids long. V lost 5 bases to trimming and J lost 11 bases; unmatched junction nucleotides: 9. CDR3 sequence: CAWGPSRGTQHF. CDR3 DNA sequence: TGTGCCTGGGGCCCATCCAGGGGGACCCAGCATTTT.

Comment on this clone: Other DNA sequences of this sample code for an identical CDR3. The CDR3 DNA is TGTGCCAGCTCACCACGGGGGCTTGGTGAGACCCAGTACTTC. Residues: CASSPRGLGETQYF. This chain connects TRBV18 to TRBJ2-5, with a tentative D call TRBD1 (6 bases). V gave up 1 base and J gave up 5 bases, with 11 bases separating them. Germline lookup yields CDR1 KGHSH and CDR2 LQKENI. The CDR3 is made up of 14 amino acids. The full variable domain, with the rest looked up from reference TRBV18 and TRBJ2-5, is NAGVMQNPRHLVRRRGQEARLRCSPMKGHSHVYWYRQLPEEGLKFMVYLQKENIIDESGMPKERFSAEFPKEGPSILRIQQVVRGDSAAYFCASSPRGLGETQYFGPGTRLLVL.

The V call is TRBV24-1, the J call TRBJ1-2; no clear D gene. The CDR3 is 17 residues long. CDR1 and CDR2 from the germline V gene are KGHDR and SFDVKD. The ends were cut back, 3 bases at V and 4 bases at J, with 20 bases in the middle. CDR3 sequence reads: CATSDRRDYSEPYGYTF. The DNA of the CDR3 is TGTGCCACCAGTGATCGCCGGGATTATTCTGAGCCCTATGGCTACACCTTC.

V is TRBV20-1 and J is TRBJ2-1; a weak D match, TRBD2 (7 bases). CDR1 is DFQATT and CDR2 is SNEGSKA in the germline V gene (reference sequence). The V end was cut by 7 bases, the J end by 9 bases, with 13 bases between. This CDR3 has 11 residues. The CDR3 here is CSVGEGGEQFF. CDR3 DNA: TGCAGTGTGGGGGAGGGGGGTGAGCAGTTCTTC.

The V call is TRBV11-3, the J call TRBJ2-1; 16 bases map to TRBD2. The CDR3 contains 16 residues. V shed 5 bases, J shed 8 bases, and the junction held 6 bases outside the gene matches. Looked up from germline, CDR1 is SGHNT and CDR2 is YENEEA. This CDR3 reads CASSGGLAGGRDEQFF. The CDR3 coding sequence is TGTGCCAGCAGCGGGGGACTAGCGGGAGGGCGGGATGAGCAGTTCTTC.

This clone has just one count. Other DNA sequences in this specimen translate into the identical CDR3. V and J are TRBV6-5 and TRBJ2-7; perhaps TRBD1 as D (5 bases). The V gene's germline CDR1 is MNHEY and CDR2 SVGAGI. V dropped 3 bases and J dropped 0 bases, with 6 bases sitting between them. The CDR3 length is 13 residues. In DNA form, the CDR3 reads TGTGCCAGCAGTTATGGGGCCTCCTACGAGCAGTACTTC. Its protein product is CASSYGASYEQYF.

With regard to this clone: In the same sample, other DNA sequences code for this CDR3. This rearrangement joins TRBV19 to TRBJ2-2; TRBD1 agrees at 8 bases. CDR1 LNHDA and CDR2 SQIVND come from the germline V gene (reference sequence). The CDR3 spans 15 residues. After removal of 7 bases from V and 0 bases from J, the junction contained 4 bases not matched to a gene. The CDR3 DNA follows: TGTGCCAGTAAACCGGGACAGGCGAACACCGGGGAGCTGTTTTTT. Protein: CASKPGQANTGELFF.

The chain employs TRBV18 and TRBJ1-1; weak D call: TRBD1 (5 bases). The germline V gene has CDR1 KGHSH and CDR2 LQKENI. The V gene lost 6 bases and the J gene lost 1 base, with 15 bases spanning the gap. The CDR3 contains 15 residues. This CDR3 reads CASSPQGLPNTEAFF. The CDR3 region has the DNA TGTGCCAGCTCCCCCCAGGGACTTCCGAACACTGAAGCTTTCTTT.

CDR3 amino acids: CASSPRVGAKNTEAFF. CDR3 in DNA: TGTGCCAGTAGTCCCCGGGTGGGGGCAAAGAACACTGAAGCTTTCTTT. The gene calls are TRBV19 and TRBJ1-1; the D gene is possibly TRBD1 (6 bases). Trimming left V 5 bases short and J 1 base short, with 17 bases between. This CDR3 has 16 residues. CDR1 and CDR2 (germline): LNHDA, SQIVND (reference sequence).

The CDR3 here is CASSHTGQGSGNTIYF. The DNA for the CDR3 is TGTGCCAGCAGCCACACGGGACAGGGCTCTGGAAACACCATATATTTT. V is TRBV3-1 (or the pseudogene TRBV3-2) and J is TRBJ1-3; 9 bases map to TRBD1. V lost 3 bases and J lost 0; bases outside the gene matches: 3. CDR1 is LGHDT, CDR2 YNNKEL, per germline (reference sequence). The length of the CDR3 is 16 residues.

V gene TRBV24-1 combines with J gene TRBJ2-7; tentative D call: TRBD2 (6 bases). This CDR3 spans 16 amino acids. Trimming took 8 bases from V and 2 from J, leaving 21 bases between them. Germline CDR1 KGHDR, CDR2 SFDVKD. CDR3 in DNA: TGTGCCACCACCCCGGGGGACCCCTTATGTCCCTACGAGCAGTACGTC. Translation gives CATTPGDPLCPYEQYV.